The 25 T cell receptor beta chains below were found in one sample sequenced in a study of blood T cell repertoires in COVID-19. TCRdb's table, derived via immunoSEQ multiplex PCR, lists solely in-frame clones and lacks some. The sample shows about 50,000 clones, roughly 88% of them seen only once. What was sequenced was peripheral blood. The receptor source for this set is a woman in her sixties with acute or convalescent COVID-19.

This chain connects TRBV2 to TRBJ1-4, with 7 bases aligning to TRBD1. CDR1 and CDR2 (germline): SNHLY, FYNNEI. With V trimmed by 6 bases and J by 10 bases, 5 bases remained unmatched. CDR3 length: 12 amino acids. DNA of the CDR3: TGTGCCAGCAGCGAGGCAGGGGGAAAACTGTTTTTT. Translating gives CASSEAGGKLFF.

This clone was picked up one time. This chain links TRBV7-2 with TRBJ2-7, with 11 bases aligning to TRBD2. CDR3 length equals 18 residues. Germline values: CDR1 SGHTA, CDR2 FQGNSA. Trimming removed 1 base from V and 0 bases from J; junction bases left unmatched: 8. The CDR3 DNA reads as TGTGCCAGCAGCTTAGGGCTAGCGGGGGGCGGAAACTCCTACGAGCAGTACTTC. This translates into CASSLGLAGGGNSYEQYF.

The genes are TRBV9 and TRBJ1-2, with a tentative D call TRBD1 (5 bases). The CDR3 extends over 15 amino acids. CDR1 is SGDLS and CDR2 is YYNGEE in the germline V gene. Trimming removed 8 bases from V and 8 bases from J, with 25 bases in between. The CDR3 coding sequence is TGTGCCAGTAGGCGGGACCCCTATGTCGTGGAAGGCTACACCTTC. Translating it yields CASRRDPYVVEGYTF.

V usage is TRBV7-8 and J usage is TRBJ1-1; 12 nucleotides line up with TRBD1. This CDR3 contains 14 residues. V dropped 1 base and J dropped 11; count of bases not matched to a gene: 5. Germline CDR1 reads SGHVS; CDR2 reads FQNEAQ. CDR3 nucleotide sequence: TGTGCCAGCAGCTTAGATGGGACAGGGGGCATTGCTTTCTTT. Protein: CASSLDGTGGIAFF.

The chain combines TRBV6-5 with TRBJ1-2; 7 bases match TRBD1. The V and J ends lost 0 bases and 8 bases, in that order; junction bases with no gene match: 12. Per germline, CDR1 MNHEY and CDR2 SVGAGI. The CDR3 extends over 16 amino acids. The CDR3 protein is CASSYSWRIRQGGYTF. The CDR3 DNA is TGTGCCAGCAGTTACTCTTGGCGGATTAGACAGGGAGGCTACACCTTC.

The genes are TRBV5-1 and TRBJ2-5, with D maybe TRBD2 (6 bases). Per the germline V gene, CDR1 is SGHRS and CDR2 is YFSETQ. This CDR3 is built from 15 residues. V was pared by 6 bases and J by 2 bases, with 17 bases between. DNA of the CDR3: TGCGCCAGCACTTCACTTGGGGGGATACAAGAGACCCAGTACTTC. Its translation is CASTSLGGIQETQYF.

The rearrangement uses TRBV6-1 and TRBJ1-2; no reliable D call. Trimming cost V 2 bases and J 0 bases, with 13 bases left between them. The V gene's germline CDR1 is MNHNS and CDR2 SASEGT. The CDR3 extends over 16 amino acids. The CDR3 nucleotides are TGTGCCAGCAGTGAACTTCTAGGCAGCGCTAACTATGGCTACACCTTC. This encodes CASSELLGSANYGYTF.

The sample holds one count of this clone. The chain is built from TRBV15 and TRBJ1-1; TRBD1 matches at 10 bases. Unmatched junction bases numbered 6, after V lost 3 bases and J lost 5 bases. The CDR3 contains 15 residues. The V gene's germline CDR1 is LNHNV and CDR2 YYDKDF (reference sequence). As DNA, the CDR3 is TGTGCCACCAGCAGTAGGACAGGGGGTAAAACTGAAGCTTTCTTT. Translating gives CATSSRTGGKTEAFF.

This clone has just one count. J is TRBJ1-4 and V is TRBV5-6; 9 bases are a match to TRBD1. Per the germline V gene, CDR1 is SGHDT and CDR2 is YYEEEE. CDR3 size: 18 residues. Losses at the gene ends were 3 bases for V and 5 bases for J; bases not matched to a gene: 14. The DNA for the CDR3 is TGTGCCAGCAGCTCATACACAGGGGGCCCGGGCGGGAATGAAAAACTGTTTTTT. It translates to CASSSYTGGPGGNEKLFF.

This rearrangement joins TRBV5-1 to TRBJ1-4; 9 bases are shared with TRBD1. The J segment lost 3 bases and the V segment lost 3 bases, leaving 6 bases of the junction unmatched. Germline CDR1 and CDR2: SGHRS and YFSETQ. This CDR3 contains 16 residues. In nucleotides, the CDR3 is TGCGCCAGCAGCTGGGGACAGGGCTACTCTAATGAAAAACTGTTTTTT. This codes for CASSWGQGYSNEKLFF.

The J gene is TRBJ1-4, the V gene TRBV5-1; maybe TRBD1 (6 bases). The CDR3 runs 14 residues. Germline CDR1 and CDR2: SGHRS and YFSETQ. The ends were cut back, 2 bases at V and 2 bases at J, with 7 bases in the middle. CDR3 sequence: CASSLGQTNEKLFF. CDR3 in DNA: TGCGCCAGCAGCTTAGGACAGACTAATGAAAAACTGTTTTTT.

The V call is TRBV28, the J call TRBJ1-2; D uncertain. In germline, CDR1 is MDHEN, CDR2 SYDVKM. V was pared by 7 bases and J by 2 bases, with 14 bases between. The CDR3 runs to 14 residues. As DNA, the CDR3 is TGTGCCAGCACGGTGAGGGAAGTGAACTATGGCTACACCTTC. This sequence encodes CASTVREVNYGYTF.

The rearrangement links TRBV6-6 to TRBJ1-1, with 7 bases identical to TRBD1. Germline V lookup: CDR1 MNHNY, CDR2 SVGAGI (reference sequence). Losses at the gene ends were 5 bases for V and 0 bases for J; bases not matched to a gene: 3. CDR3 size: 14 residues. The CDR3 DNA follows: TGTGCCAGCAGTCCACAGGGGCTGAACACTGAAGCTTTCTTT. Protein: CASSPQGLNTEAFF.

The chain couples TRBV21-1 to TRBJ2-1; TRBD1 reflects the table's D call only, with no check against the DNA. TRBV21-1 has pseudogene status. The CDR3 consists of 16 residues. The CDR3 sequence: CASSSWTDSSYNEQFF. CDR3 bases: TGTGCCAGCAGCTCTTGGACAGACAGCTCCTACAATGAGCAGTTCTTC.

The chain uses TRBV5-1 and TRBJ1-4; possibly TRBD1 for D (6 bases). Trimming stripped 3 bases from V and 8 bases from J, with 23 bases between. CDR1 SGHRS and CDR2 YFSETQ come from the germline V gene. This CDR3 has 17 residues. CDR3 loop: CASSWTVSTNDPEKLFF. The CDR3 DNA reads as TGCGCCAGCAGCTGGACAGTCTCTACTAACGACCCCGAAAAACTGTTTTTT.

The CDR3 spells CASSPRDRANQPQHF. The CDR3 DNA is TGTGCCAGCAGCCCCCGGGACAGGGCAAATCAGCCCCAGCATTTT. This chain links TRBV27 with TRBJ1-5; 9 bases are shared with TRBD1. The trim removed 6 bases at V and 4 bases at J, leaving 7 bases unmatched. Germline lookup yields CDR1 MNHEY and CDR2 SMNVEV (reference sequence). The CDR3 has 15 amino acids.

This clone was recorded a few times. The chain has TRBV6-5 and TRBJ2-3; 7 bases match TRBD1. The ends lost 8 bases at V and 0 bases at J; junction bases unmatched: 8. The germline V gene has CDR1 MNHEY and CDR2 SVGAGI. The CDR3 is made up of 15 amino acids. The CDR3 reads CASGRDSYSTDTQYF. CDR3 sequence (DNA): TGTGCCAGCGGCCGGGACAGCTATAGCACAGATACGCAGTATTTT.

In this sample, this clone turned up a few times. The rearrangement uses TRBV6-6 and TRBJ1-1; D is unclear. This CDR3 is 14 amino acids long. Germline CDR1 MNHNY, CDR2 SVGAGI (reference sequence). V lost 7 bases and J lost 3, with 15 bases in between. The CDR3 bases are TGTGCCAGCACCTACACCTCGGGAGACACTGAAGCTTTCTTT. Protein product: CASTYTSGDTEAFF.

This rearrangement joins TRBV6-1 to TRBJ1-5; D ambiguous. The V gene's germline CDR1 is MNHNS and CDR2 SASEGT. V lost 1 base and J lost 3, with 13 bases in between. This CDR3 spans 16 amino acids. The DNA for the CDR3 is TGTGCCAGCAGTGAAGGTCTCAGCGAACCCAATCAGCCCCAGCATTTT. Its translation is CASSEGLSEPNQPQHF.

The V gene is TRBV7-9, the J gene TRBJ2-7, with D tentatively TRBD2 (5 bases). In germline, CDR1 is SEHNR, CDR2 FQNEAQ (reference sequence). The length of the CDR3 is 14 residues. Trimming took off 4 bases at V and 3 bases at J, with 13 bases between the two ends. Here the CDR3 DNA reads TGTGCCAGCAGCTCCCAAGGACTGGACTACGAGCAGTACTTC. Translation: CASSSQGLDYEQYF.

This clone appeared a few times. This rearrangement joins TRBV11-2 to TRBJ2-2; no firm D call. Trimming removed 2 bases from V and 1 base from J, with 5 bases in between. Germline CDR1 and CDR2: SGHAT and FQNNGV. The CDR3 has 14 residues. CDR3 bases: TGTGCCAGCAGCTTATGGCAGAACACCGGGGAGCTGTTTTTT. This codes for CASSLWQNTGELFF.

This clone has a single count. The chain links TRBV20-1 to TRBJ2-1; 14 nucleotides match TRBD2. The CDR3 runs 16 residues. Germline V gene lookup returns CDR1 DFQATT and CDR2 SNEGSKA (reference sequence). V dropped 3 bases and J dropped 5; count of bases not matched to a gene: 6. CDR3 protein: CSASSGTSGRNNEQFF. The CDR3 DNA sequence: TGCAGTGCTAGTTCCGGGACTAGCGGGAGAAACAATGAGCAGTTCTTC.

Note on this clone: Other DNA sequences of this sample code for an identical CDR3. The rearrangement uses TRBV27 and TRBJ2-1; a weak D match, TRBD1 (6 bases). CDR1 is MNHEY, CDR2 SMNVEV, per germline (reference sequence). The ends were cut back, 6 bases at V and 0 bases at J, with 15 bases in the middle. The CDR3 has 16 amino acids. The CDR3 here is CASSSQGFSSYNEQFF. CDR3 nucleotides: TGTGCCAGCAGCTCCCAGGGGTTCAGCTCCTACAATGAGCAGTTCTTC.

The rearrangement uses TRBV2 and TRBJ1-6; D remains unclear. Trimming removed 7 bases at V and 7 bases at J, with 20 bases between. This CDR3 comprises 16 residues. Looked up from germline, CDR1 is SNHLY and CDR2 is FYNNEI. CDR3 loop: CASNLSGRLANSPLHF. Written as DNA, the CDR3 is TGTGCCAGCAATCTTAGTGGGCGTCTGGCGAATTCACCCCTCCACTTT.

This chain links TRBV4-1 with TRBJ1-2; 9 bases fit TRBD1. V shed 1 base, J shed 4 bases, and the junction held 10 bases outside the gene matches. CDR1 is MGHRA, CDR2 YSYEKL, per germline. The CDR3 runs to 17 residues. In DNA, the CDR3 is TGCGCCAGCAGCCAAGGTTTGGGACAGGGAATAATCTATGGCTACACCTTC. Translation gives CASSQGLGQGIIYGYTF.